This record concerns one T cell receptor beta chain sequence. The antigen this receptor binds is unknown. Nothing much larger sits one base from this clone, and base qualities are not available. The time point label on this specimen signifies: baseline before first vaccination. Samples from vaccinated people were obtained from the UK trials COV001 and COV002, which included a single-blind randomized controlled phase 2/3 trial of AZD1222 (ChAdOx1 nCoV-19) in healthy adults. For TCRbeta chain sequencing, PBMC samples from trial participants were taken at day 0 and at day 28 after the second dose. This sample is drawn from a study of T cell responses to AZD1222 COVID-19 vaccine listed by TCRdb under 2021. For the wider study: AZD1222 recipients with second doses at about 4 weeks or about 12 weeks were pooled, because spike-specific TCR depth and breadth did not differ between schedules. TCR sequencing was performed for over 230 trial participants, of whom 200 to 220 were given two doses of AZD1222 and roughly 25 were given two doses of MenACWY control vaccine. Enrollment into the trials was organized by age into subgroups of 18-55, 56-69 and 70-plus years, and those subgroups contained roughly 140, 27 and 60 TCR-sequenced participants, respectively.

From the cysteine up to the phenylalanine, the CDR3 has a length of 16 residues. Of all the DNA, just the CDR3 is kept, 48 bases in frame from base 1. From the germline V gene, CDR1 is SGHRS and CDR2 is YFSETQ. V sheds 4 bases and J sheds 4 bases, leaving 18 bases between their ends. Paper-wide results and their limitations: Participants were mostly white British, with more females than males. The authors suggested clonal diversity may have been underestimated. Spike-specific TCR breadth and depth rose significantly after two AZD1222 doses compared with day 0 and with MenACWY recipients. Nearly half of unique spike-specific TCRs reportedly recognized epitopes outside regions mutated in the B.1.351 and B.1.1.7 variants. Because no samples from the day 14 peak response were available, repertoires could be characterized only after the peak T cell response. Conclusions about previously exposed vaccinees are limited because only six or seven AZD1222 recipients were SARS-CoV-2 seropositive at baseline. The 56-69-year group was small, and its depth increase did not reach significance, likely because of low power. The whole spike protein was spanned by vaccine-associated CD4 TCRs, and dominant responses were seen in regions 160-218 and 743-854.

The CDR3 regions of human TCRbeta chains were analyzed by immunosequencing. The original methods were these. TCRs in the repertoires were compared against a reference library of SARS-CoV-2-specific TCRs that had been generated with the MIRA antigen-specificity platform. Breadth was defined as the fraction of unique TCRs that were SARS-CoV-2-associated, and depth was defined as the fraction of total T cells that were SARS-CoV-2-associated. Each spike-specific TCR was assigned to its reactive spike region and to a CD4 or CD8 class using the MIRA data. Log10-transformed breadth and depth values were compared by one-way ANOVA with Sidak's multiple comparisons tests. Drawn from immuneACCESS, this table holds only the in-frame rearrangements with V and J called that TCRdb kept. Clones are partly lost; checked studies trace under half to an unresolved V gene and leave the rest unexplained. Clone size and the V and J calls come from that table; the DNA yielded D and trimming. The sample contains 60,000 to 80,000 clones, over 75% of them found a single time. The ten largest clones take up approximately 18% of the sample.

The sequenced sample was peripheral blood, obtained on day 0 of AZD1222 vaccination. The receptor was isolated from an adult in good health. The sequence is built from TRBV5-1 and TRBJ2-1; the D gene is perhaps TRBD2, from 6 matching bases. The CDR3 sequence is CASSIQDWRGYNEQFF. The nucleotides are TGCGCCAGCAGCATCCAGGACTGGCGGGGTTACAATGAGCAGTTCTTC.